The sequence of this T cell receptor beta chain was determined in a study of T cells in women clearing cervical HPV infection (dated by TCRdb to the late 2010s). Regarding the study in general: The cases were over 20 women with histologically confirmed HPV16-related CIN3 or worse, and 2 of these cases were invasive cancers. The approximately 25 controls were women who cleared a single incident HPV16 infection within 12 months without developing precancer or cancer. Blood from cases was collected at the visit at which the lesion was first identified, whereas blood from controls was collected once infection was no longer detected. Among cases, blood sampling came a median of about 150 days after lesion detection, with an interquartile range of roughly 85 to 220 days. Since only a few of the women had HLA typing available, the possibility that HLA type was acting as a confounder could not be ruled out. This exploratory proof-of-principle case-control study, nested within the Guanacaste HPV Natural History Study in Costa Rica, compared TCR repertoires among women with different cervical HPV16 outcomes. Cases and controls were matched on year of sample collection and on age within five years. Median age was approximately 36 years in cases versus roughly 40 in controls, and baseline characteristics did not differ significantly. The parent cohort enrolled roughly 9,400 women aged 18 or older in Guanacaste, Costa Rica, in about 1992 to 1995 and followed the women for around seven years. Five blinded duplicates per group were added as quality controls, giving around 60 samples: some 50 participants and about ten replicates.

The immunoSEQ assay used multiplex PCR to amplify TCR beta CDR3 regions from an average of around 1,200 ng of genomic DNA per sample. To correct primer bias, the assay used a complete synthetic TCR repertoire to set an amplification baseline. The amplicons were sequenced on the Illumina platform. Concerning the study's data processing: Sequences were error-corrected by clustering with frequency ratios and a modified nearest-neighbor algorithm and were then analyzed in the immunoSEQ Analyzer with IMGT gene definitions. At each rarefaction depth, TCR richness and evenness were averaged over 20 rarefaction repeats, and samples with fewer sequences than the depth were excluded. Wilcoxon rank sum tests with FDR correction were used to compare V, D and J gene relative abundances between the groups. For the blinded duplicates, the intraclass correlation was about 96% for TCR richness and averaged about 76% across about 70 gene segments. The immuneACCESS repertoire file appears here via TCRdb, limited to in-frame rearrangements. These files lack a portion of the clones; in checked studies, under half of the deficit traces to unresolved V genes, and the cause of the others is not known. V, J and clone size reflect that table, while D and trimming were determined from the DNA. This specimen's table enumerates 45,000 to 55,000 clones. Around 1.5% of the sample rests with the top ten.

Concerning this clone: It lacks a known antigen. Read coverage stops 3 residues before the CDR3 terminus; the germline J gene supplies the remainder.

Every participant had a single incident cervical HPV16 infection, and women with prevalent HPV16 infections were excluded. Cervical HPV DNA was detected by MY09/MY11 PCR, and genotyping was performed by dot-blot hybridization. Approximately 15 mL of heparinized blood were centrifuged, and the buffy coat was aliquoted, frozen at -30°C, then stored at -80°C. Genomic DNA was extracted from buffy coat specimens using QIAGEN kits. The investigation overall reported the following: T-cell numbers per sample were unknown, so richness differences could reflect varying T-cell content rather than repertoire biology. Whether associations preceded infection or resulted from infection could not be shown with the cross-sectional design, and effector/memory subsets and HPV-specific T cells were not isolated. Random forest classifiers combining richness and V gene abundances distinguished cases from controls with an estimated AUC of 0.8 to 0.9. TCR repertoire richness was significantly higher in CIN3+ cases than in controls across sequencing depths, while evenness did not differ. TRBV6-7 relative abundance was lower in cases than in controls (roughly 0.11% versus 0.16%; Bonferroni P = 0.0008).

The germline ends are 8 bases apart after V is trimmed by 2 bases and J by 3 bases. Including cysteine and phenylalanine, the CDR3 has 13 amino acids. The DNA covers only part of the CDR3, 30 bases in frame from base 1. According to the germline V gene, CDR1 reads ENHRY and CDR2 reads SYGVKD. The V and J segments used are TRBV10-3 and TRBJ2-7, with TRBD1 as a weak D call on 5 bases. Specimen: blood buffy coat. The sequence was obtained from a woman aged 18 to 75 with a cervical HPV16 infection that either progressed to CIN3+ or cleared (not recorded which). The CDR3 loop reads CAISENRIYEQYF. The DNA read from the CDR3 is TGTGCCATCAGTGAGAACAGGATCTACGAG.